The 32 T cell receptor beta chains below come from one sample, sequenced in a study of cytomegalovirus exposure and HLA in healthy donors. Primers: 60 Vbeta forward and 13 Jbeta reverse. Produced via immunoSEQ multiplex PCR; TCRdb's table is partial and in-frame only. Seen here are approximately 200,000 clones, 78% observed once, and the top ten hold 4.5% to 7.5%. Sequencing was carried out using PBMCs. These receptors originate from a woman aged 25 to 39 in good health and CMV-seropositive.

In DNA, the CDR3 is TGTGCCAGCAGCAACCGACAGGGTGGAGATACGCAGTATTTT. Translating it yields CASSNRQGGDTQYF. The chain is built from TRBV4-2 and TRBJ2-3, with 7 bases lining up with TRBD1. After removal of 5 bases from V and 5 bases from J, the junction contained 7 bases not matched to a gene. The CDR3 contains 14 residues. Germline loops: CDR1 LGHNA, CDR2 YNFKEQ.

The V gene is TRBV19, the J gene TRBJ1-1; no clear D. Trimming shortened V by 7 bases and J by 5 bases, and 11 bases separated the two germline ends. The CDR3 covers 12 residues. Germline loops: CDR1 LNHDA, CDR2 SQIVND (reference sequence). Written as DNA, the CDR3 is TGTGCCAGTAAAGATGCGGTGACTGAAGCTTTCTTT. Translating gives CASKDAVTEAFF.

The chain is built from TRBV5-1 and TRBJ2-7; D perhaps matches TRBD1 (5 bases). Germline V gene data show CDR1 as SGHRS and CDR2 as YFSETQ. The V end was cut by 0 bases, the J end by 2 bases, with 9 bases between. This CDR3 is 14 amino acids long. This CDR3 is CASSLEQVAYEQYF. In DNA, the CDR3 is TGCGCCAGCAGCTTGGAACAGGTCGCCTACGAGCAGTACTTC.

The V call is TRBV5-8, the J call TRBJ2-1, with 14 bases matching TRBD2. The V segment lost 0 bases and the J segment 15 bases; nucleotides outside the gene matches: 2. Germline V gene lookup returns CDR1 SGHTS and CDR2 YDEGEE. This CDR3 is 13 amino acids long. Here the CDR3 reads CASSLAGLAGGFF. The CDR3 nucleotides are TGTGCCAGCAGCTTGGCCGGACTAGCGGGGGGGTTCTTC.

Comment on this clone: This sample includes further DNA sequences coding for the same CDR3. This rearrangement joins TRBV18 to TRBJ2-7; TRBD1 might be the D (6 bases). Germline V CDR1 and CDR2: KGHSH, LQKENI. The CDR3 covers 12 residues. Trimming cost V 3 bases and J 5 bases, with 8 bases left between them. The CDR3 spells CASSPSGDEQYF. CDR3 DNA sequence: TGTGCCAGCTCACCTTCAGGGGACGAGCAGTACTTC.

This clone showed up just once. V gene TRBV7-8 combines with J gene TRBJ1-3; no clear D gene. Trimming removed 1 base at V and 0 bases at J, with 10 bases between. This CDR3 is 16 amino acids long. Germline CDR1 reads SGHVS; CDR2 reads FQNEAQ. The CDR3: CASSLGGLNSGNTIYF. DNA for the CDR3: TGTGCCAGCAGCTTAGGCGGTCTGAACTCTGGAAACACCATATATTTT.

This sequence joins TRBV19 and TRBJ2-7, with a possible D match to TRBD2 (8 bases). CDR3 length equals 14 residues. The germline V gene has CDR1 LNHDA and CDR2 SQIVND (reference sequence). Trimming pared 5 bases from V and 4 bases from J, leaving 15 bases between. Here the CDR3 DNA reads TGTGCCAGTAGTGGGACAGCGGGAGCGTACGAGCAGTACTTC. Its translation: CASSGTAGAYEQYF.

This chain links TRBV27 with TRBJ2-1; tentative D call: TRBD2 (5 bases). V was pared by 3 bases and J by 5 bases, with 11 bases between. The CDR3 is 14 amino acids. Looked up from germline, CDR1 is MNHEY and CDR2 is SMNVEV (reference sequence). Written as DNA, the CDR3 is TGTGCCAGCAGTTTGGCTAGCAGGCACAATGAGCAGTTCTTC. Protein product: CASSLASRHNEQFF.

The V call is TRBV27, the J call TRBJ1-1; D possibly corresponds to TRBD1 (6 bases). The V gene's germline CDR1 is MNHEY and CDR2 SMNVEV (reference sequence). Between the trimmed V and J ends, which lost 2 bases and 5 bases, there was a span of 9 bases. This CDR3 is built from 13 residues. CDR3 nucleotide sequence: TGTGCCAGCAGTTTAGTAGGGGGTACTGAAGCTTTCTTT. Protein sequence: CASSLVGGTEAFF.

This clone occurred a few times. The J gene is TRBJ2-5, the V gene TRBV20-1; D is uncertain. Trimming cost V 1 base and J 4 bases, with 4 bases left between them. From germline, CDR1 is DFQATT and CDR2 SNEGSKA (reference sequence). CDR3 length: 11 residues. The CDR3 DNA reads TGCAGTGCTAGAGCCGGAGAGACCCAGTACTTC. It specifies CSARAGETQYF.

The rearrangement uses TRBV6-5 and TRBJ2-4, with a weak D call TRBD1 (7 bases). With 6 bases removed from V and 8 bases from J, the gap between germline ends came to 8 bases. The CDR3 sequence is 11 residues long. CDR1 and CDR2 from the germline V gene are MNHEY and SVGAGI. The CDR3 region has the DNA TGTGCCAGCAGCAGGGGGGACATTCAGTACTTC. Residues: CASSRGDIQYF.

The chain has TRBV5-4 and TRBJ2-5; 11 bases are shared with TRBD2. The CDR3 length is 15 residues. V lost 0 bases, J lost 3 bases, and 1 base stayed unmatched. CDR1 SGHNT and CDR2 YYREEE come from the germline V gene (reference sequence). The CDR3 here is CASSLGGLAEETQYF. CDR3 bases: TGTGCCAGCAGCTTGGGGGGACTAGCGGAAGAGACCCAGTACTTC.

This clone was counted a single time. This chain links TRBV28 with TRBJ2-7; 9 nucleotides match TRBD1. CDR1 and CDR2 (germline): MDHEN, SYDVKM. Unmatched junction bases numbered 10, after V lost 3 bases and J lost 7 bases. The CDR3 consists of 15 residues. The CDR3 coding sequence is TGTGCCAGCAGTTTGACCGGGACAGGGACAGTGGAGCAGTACTTC. Amino acids: CASSLTGTGTVEQYF.

The J gene is TRBJ2-3, the V gene TRBV13, with 8 nucleotides matching TRBD2. CDR3 length equals 14 residues. CDR1 PRHDT and CDR2 FYEKMQ come from the germline V gene (reference sequence). With 3 bases clipped from V and 6 bases from J, the junction kept 5 bases outside the gene matches. CDR3 residues: CASSLRGAVDTQYF. CDR3 nucleotide sequence: TGTGCCAGCAGCTTGCGGGGGGCAGTCGATACGCAGTATTTT. The full variable domain, with the rest looked up from reference TRBV13 and TRBJ2-3, is AAGVIQSPRHLIKEKRETATLKCYPIPRHDTVYWYQQGPGQDPQFLISFYEKMQSDKGSIPDRFSAQQFSDYHSELNMSSLELGDSALYFCASSLRGAVDTQYFGPGTRLTVL.

The chain links TRBV5-6 to TRBJ1-1; 7 nucleotides agree with TRBD1. Germline CDR1 and CDR2: SGHDT and YYEEEE. J gave up 8 bases and V 0 bases, and 7 bases lay outside the gene matches. The CDR3 is made up of 14 amino acids. As DNA, the CDR3 is TGTGCCAGCAGCTTGGCTGACAGGGACAGCGAAGCTTTCTTT. Amino acids: CASSLADRDSEAFF. The full variable domain, its missing parts supplied by reference TRBV5-6 and TRBJ1-1, is DAGVTQSPTHLIKTRGQQVTLRCSPKSGHDTVSWYQQALGQGPQFIFQYYEEEERQRGNFPDRFSGHQFPNYSSELNVNALLLGDSALYLCASSLADRDSEAFFGQGTRLTVV.

The V and J genes are TRBV5-1 and TRBJ2-1; a possible D gene is TRBD1 (5 bases). CDR3 size: 15 residues. The germline V and J ends were trimmed by 7 bases and 0 bases, with 14 bases remaining between them. Germline V gene lookup returns CDR1 SGHRS and CDR2 YFSETQ. The CDR3 protein is CASAQGESSYNEQFF. The CDR3 DNA sequence: TGCGCCAGCGCTCAAGGGGAAAGCTCCTACAATGAGCAGTTCTTC.

The rearrangement links TRBV29-1 to TRBJ2-2; D possibly corresponds to TRBD1 (6 bases). This CDR3 contains 13 residues. V dropped 7 bases and J dropped 0 bases, with 9 bases sitting between them. Germline-derived CDR1 and CDR2 are SQVTM and ANQGSEA. CDR3 sequence: CSGTVANTGELFF. The CDR3 DNA is TGCAGCGGGACAGTCGCGAACACCGGGGAGCTGTTTTTT.

The chain uses TRBV5-1 and TRBJ1-1, with D maybe TRBD1 (5 bases). V lost 2 bases and J 1 base, leaving 12 bases between the germline ends. The CDR3 has 15 amino acids. Per the germline V gene, CDR1 is SGHRS and CDR2 is YFSETQ. The CDR3 is CASSFREVTNTEAFF. The CDR3 nucleotides are TGCGCCAGCAGCTTCAGGGAGGTAACGAACACTGAAGCTTTCTTT.

V usage is TRBV6-1 and J usage is TRBJ2-5, with D possibly TRBD1 on 6 matching bases. Between the trimmed V and J ends, which lost 1 base and 9 bases, there was a span of 18 bases. CDR1 is MNHNS, CDR2 SASEGT, per germline. The CDR3 extends over 15 amino acids. The CDR3 DNA reads as TGTGCCAGCAGTGAAGTGGGTTTAGCCTCAGGGGCCCAGTACTTC. Its translation is CASSEVGLASGAQYF.

In DNA form, the CDR3 reads TGTGCCAGCAGTTTAAGGGGGACCAGCCTAGCAGATACGCAGTATTTT. Its protein is CASSLRGTSLADTQYF. This chain links TRBV27 with TRBJ2-3; D might be TRBD1 (6 bases). The CDR3 totals 16 residues. CDR1 and CDR2 (germline): MNHEY, SMNVEV (reference sequence). Trimming stripped 2 bases from V and 4 bases from J, with 16 bases between.

The genes are TRBV28 and TRBJ1-4; D is possibly TRBD1 (6 bases). From germline, CDR1 is MDHEN and CDR2 SYDVKM. This CDR3 contains 15 residues. V was clipped by 4 bases and J by 0 bases, with 9 bases between them. CDR3 sequence (DNA): TGTGCCAGCAGTTCTGGACAGACAACTAATGAAAAACTGTTTTTT. Amino acids: CASSSGQTTNEKLFF.

The chain couples TRBV6-1 to TRBJ1-2; D is undetermined. This CDR3 comprises 13 residues. V was cut by 7 bases and J by 3 bases, with 12 bases left in between. Looked up from germline, CDR1 is MNHNS and CDR2 is SASEGT. CDR3: CASTPRFYYGYTF. The CDR3 DNA reads TGTGCCAGCACCCCCCGTTTCTACTATGGCTACACCTTC.

The chain is built from TRBV5-1 and TRBJ1-1; 11 nucleotides agree with TRBD1. CDR1 and CDR2 from the germline V gene are SGHRS and YFSETQ. The CDR3 consists of 16 residues. The V and J ends lost 3 bases and 1 base, in that order; junction bases with no gene match: 5. CDR3 DNA: TGCGCCAGCAGCTCCGGACAGGGGGCCTCGAACACTGAAGCTTTCTTT. Protein product: CASSSGQGASNTEAFF.

V gene TRBV10-3 combines with J gene TRBJ1-2; TRBD1 is a possible D gene (6 bases). CDR1 is ENHRY, CDR2 SYGVKD, per germline. CDR3 length equals 15 residues. V lost 2 bases, J lost 2 bases, and 12 bases lay in between. For the CDR3, the DNA is TGTGCCATCAGTGAGGGACGCACAGGGAACTATGGCTACACCTTC. Its translation: CAISEGRTGNYGYTF.

The V and J genes are TRBV2 and TRBJ1-1; weak D call: TRBD1 (6 bases). The CDR3 is made up of 13 amino acids. Germline V gives CDR1 SNHLY, CDR2 FYNNEI. The ends were cut back, 4 bases at V and 8 bases at J, with 14 bases in the middle. The CDR3 DNA reads TGTGCCAGCAGTGGACAGGCATTGATCGAAGCTTTCTTT. It encodes CASSGQALIEAFF.

This sequence joins TRBV6-6 and TRBJ1-1; 8 bases line up with TRBD1. The CDR3 contains 14 residues. CDR1 is MNHNY and CDR2 is SVGAGI in the germline V gene (reference sequence). Trimming at V came to 7 bases and at J to 1 base, leaving 5 bases not matched to a gene. Written as DNA, the CDR3 is TGTGCCAGCACGGACAGGGTTGCGAACACTGAAGCTTTCTTT. Its protein product is CASTDRVANTEAFF.

This clone appeared once. V usage is TRBV5-1 and J usage is TRBJ1-2; D gene ambiguous. V was trimmed by 4 bases and J by 1 base, leaving 8 bases between them. This CDR3 has 13 residues. CDR1 is SGHRS, CDR2 YFSETQ, per germline. CDR3 residues: CASSGSGNYGYTF. In DNA, the CDR3 is TGCGCCAGCAGCGGAAGCGGTAACTATGGCTACACCTTC.

V gene TRBV2 combines with J gene TRBJ1-2, with a possible D match to TRBD1 (6 bases). V was clipped by 8 bases and J by 8 bases, with 18 bases between them. This CDR3 spans 13 amino acids. The V gene's germline CDR1 is SNHLY and CDR2 FYNNEI. For the CDR3, the DNA is TGTGCCAGCGTACGCGGGGGCGTCGGAGGCTACACCTTC. As protein: CASVRGGVGGYTF.

V is TRBV15 and J is TRBJ2-2; 9 bases map to TRBD1. Per the germline V gene, CDR1 is LNHNV and CDR2 is YYDKDF (reference sequence). With 5 bases clipped from V and 7 bases from J, the junction kept 11 bases outside the gene matches. The CDR3 loop spans 16 amino acids. CDR3 residues: CATSPRRDRVGGELFF. CDR3 nucleotides: TGTGCCACCAGCCCCCGGCGGGACAGGGTTGGCGGGGAGCTGTTTTTT.

This clone was counted only a few times. The sample contains more than one DNA sequence encoding this CDR3. In nucleotides, the CDR3 is TGTGCCAGCAGCGTAGGTGCGGCCTCCTACAATGAGCAGTTCTTC. Translated: CASSVGAASYNEQFF. The gene calls are TRBV9 and TRBJ2-1; no clear D gene. V lost 0 bases and J 0 bases, leaving 7 bases between the germline ends. The CDR3 extends over 15 amino acids. CDR1 is SGDLS and CDR2 is YYNGEE in the germline V gene. The full variable domain, its missing parts supplied by reference TRBV9 and TRBJ2-1, is DSGVTQTPKHLITATGQRVTLRCSPRSGDLSVYWYQQSLDQGLQFLIQYYNGEERAKGNILERFSAQQFPDLHSELNLSSLELGDSALYFCASSVGAASYNEQFFGPGTRLTVL.

V usage is TRBV27 and J usage is TRBJ1-4; 8 nucleotides agree with TRBD1. V dropped 4 bases and J dropped 2; count of bases not matched to a gene: 9. Germline loops: CDR1 MNHEY, CDR2 SMNVEV (reference sequence). The CDR3 totals 17 residues. The CDR3 here is CASSSLTGVGTNEKLFF. CDR3 DNA sequence: TGTGCCAGCAGTTCCTTGACAGGGGTGGGTACTAATGAAAAACTGTTTTTT.

This chain joins TRBV5-6 and TRBJ1-4, with D maybe TRBD1 (5 bases). CDR1 is SGHDT and CDR2 is YYEEEE in the germline V gene. This CDR3 has 14 amino acids. V shed 2 bases and J shed 6 bases, with 11 bases lying between them. The CDR3: CASSFPGEDEKLFF. The CDR3 coding sequence is TGTGCCAGCAGCTTTCCGGGGGAGGATGAAAAACTGTTTTTT.